These 18 T cell receptor beta chains were all obtained from the same sample, sequenced in a study of Graves' ophthalmopathy and Graves' hyperthyroidism. Amplified material comprised TCR beta CDR3 regions derived from RNA transcripts. HTBI-primed first-round RT-PCR preceded second-round multiplex PCR. Using its own MiXCR run on the multiplex PCR reads, TCRdb lists one record per CDR3 protein. The table includes about 1.2 million distinct CDR3 sequences, roughly 35% detected once. Specimen: peripheral blood or thyroid tissue (not recorded which). Receptors originate from an adult man with Graves' hyperthyroidism.

This clonotype was seen many times. V and J are TRBV29-1 and TRBJ1-2; the D gene is possibly TRBD1 (6 bases). The CDR3 has 15 amino acids. The V end was cut by 1 base, the J end by 5 bases, with 17 bases between. The germline V gene encodes CDR1 SQVTM and CDR2 ANQGSEA. For the CDR3, the DNA is TGCAGCGTTGAAGGGGGGGGGGCTAGCTTGTATGGCTACACCTTC. It translates to CSVEGGGASLYGYTF.

There are many counts of this clonotype. This chain connects TRBV29-1 to TRBJ1-4; no reliable D call. The V end lost 7 bases, the J end lost 4 bases, and 10 bases lay between the germline ends. The length of the CDR3 is 12 residues. Germline values: CDR1 SQVTM, CDR2 ANQGSEA. This chain's CDR3 is CSGGANNEKLFF. As DNA, the CDR3 is TGCAGCGGCGGTGCCAATAATGAAAAACTGTTTTTT.

This clonotype has only one observation. The chain recombines TRBV29-1 with TRBJ2-6; D call uncertain. The CDR3 totals 10 residues. Germline lookup yields CDR1 SQVTM and CDR2 ANQGSEA. V was clipped by 0 bases and J by 12 bases, with 3 bases between them. CDR3 nucleotides: TGCAGCGTTGAAGACAGCGTCCTGACTTTC. As protein: CSVEDSVLTF.

The gene calls are TRBV7-6 and TRBJ1-4; 8 bases are a match to TRBD1. Trimming took 2 bases from V and 4 from J; bases not matched to a gene: 6. This CDR3 is 16 amino acids long. CDR1 is SGHVS, CDR2 FNYEAQ, per germline. CDR3 protein: CASSLNGQGLNEKLFF. DNA of the CDR3: TGTGCCAGCAGCTTAAACGGACAGGGACTTAATGAAAAACTGTTTTTT.

Note on this clonotype: The conserved phenylalanine or tryptophan is not found at the CDR3 terminus, so this likely reflects a read error. It is unclear where the CDR3 begins or ends on the DNA, so no DNA is shown, and the CDR3 is as TCRdb lists it. The gene calls are TRBV14 and TRBJ1-4. Both ends counted, the CDR3 spans 10 residues. Germline CDR1 reads SGHDN; CDR2 reads FVKESK. This CDR3 is CASSPGTSLL.

The genes are TRBV12-3 or TRBV12-4 and TRBJ1-2, with TRBD1 matching 7 bases. J lost 0 bases, V lost 6 bases, and 7 bases had no gene match. CDR3 length equals 15 residues. The CDR3 DNA reads as TGTGCCAGCAGCGGGACAGCGTACACTAACTATGGCTACACCTTC. It specifies CASSGTAYTNYGYTF.

This clonotype has ten or more counts. The gene calls are TRBV2 and TRBJ1-3, with TRBD1 identical over 8 bases. Germline values: CDR1 SNHLY, CDR2 FYNNEI. The CDR3 has 15 residues. Trimming cost V 6 bases and J 1 base; bases outside gene matches: 5. The CDR3 nucleotides are TGTGCCAGCAGACGGGACAGGCTTTCTGGAAACACCATATATTTT. Amino acids: CASRRDRLSGNTIYF.

V usage is TRBV28 and J usage is TRBJ2-7, with TRBD1 matching over 9 bases. From germline, CDR1 is MDHEN and CDR2 SYDVKM. J gave up 3 bases and V 5 bases, and 11 bases lay outside the gene matches. The CDR3 consists of 16 residues. CDR3 bases: TGTGCCAGCAGTCAGCCCACGACAGGGGGAGGCTACGAGCAGTACTTC. Amino acid sequence: CASSQPTTGGGYEQYF.

The chain links TRBV7-9 to TRBJ2-2, with 8 bases fitting TRBD1. The germline V gene encodes CDR1 SEHNR and CDR2 FQNEAQ (reference sequence). After removal of 5 bases from V and 7 bases from J, the junction contained 9 bases not matched to a gene. There are 15 residues in the CDR3. The CDR3 nucleotides read TGTGCCAGCAGCCGAGGACAGGGAGATGACGGGGAGCTGTTTTTT. This sequence encodes CASSRGQGDDGELFF.

V and J are TRBV10-3 and TRBJ2-5; 8 bases fit TRBD1. This CDR3 has 13 residues. With V trimmed by 3 bases and J by 9 bases, 6 bases remained unmatched. Germline values: CDR1 ENHRY, CDR2 SYGVKD. Here the CDR3 reads CAISELGQEAQYF. CDR3 sequence (DNA): TGTGCCATCAGTGAATTGGGACAGGAGGCCCAGTACTTC.

Ten or more counts support this clonotype. The rearrangement joins TRBV19 to TRBJ1-5; D is possibly TRBD1 (5 bases). The germline V and J ends were trimmed by 5 bases and 4 bases, with 15 bases remaining between them. The CDR3 is 15 residues long. CDR1 and CDR2 from the germline V gene are LNHDA and SQIVND (reference sequence). DNA of the CDR3: TGTGCCAGTAGTTTGTTCGGGGGAGGAAATCAGCCCCAGCATTTT. It yields the protein CASSLFGGGNQPQHF.

The chain carries TRBV9 and TRBJ1-5, with 10 bases that match TRBD1. The junction had 5 bases not matched to a gene; V was cut back by 3 bases and J by 2 bases. The CDR3 has 16 amino acids. Per germline, CDR1 SGDLS and CDR2 YYNGEE. The CDR3 spells CASSEGTGAGNQPQHF. The CDR3 DNA reads TGTGCCAGCAGCGAGGGGACAGGGGCTGGCAATCAGCCCCAGCATTTT.

This clonotype was recorded at least ten times. V is TRBV7-9 and J is TRBJ2-7; unclear D gene. This CDR3 has 11 residues. Germline CDR1 and CDR2: SEHNR and FQNEAQ (reference sequence). The V gene lost 9 bases and the J gene lost 6 bases, with 12 bases spanning the gap. CDR3 amino acids: CASQPGAEQYF. The DNA for the CDR3 is TGTGCCAGTCAACCCGGCGCCGAGCAGTACTTC.

As to this clonotype: No conserved phenylalanine or tryptophan ends this CDR3, so it is likely a read error. No DNA is shown, since the ends of the CDR3 on it are uncertain; the CDR3 is the one TCRdb lists. The chain combines TRBV3-1 with TRBJ1-1. Germline assignment: CDR1 LGHDT and CDR2 YNNKEL (reference sequence). Including both end residues, the CDR3 is 11 amino acids long. The CDR3 sequence is CASSLAGAGVR.

V gene TRBV25-1 combines with J gene TRBJ1-6, with 8 bases aligning to TRBD1. The CDR3 is 15 amino acids. With 4 bases clipped from V and 7 bases from J, the junction kept 6 bases outside the gene matches. Germline-derived CDR1 and CDR2 are MGHDK and SYGVNS. The CDR3 DNA is TGTGCCAGCAGTGGACAGGGGAGGACGAATTCACCCCTCCACTTT. It is translated as CASSGQGRTNSPLHF.

The chain uses TRBV9 and TRBJ2-7, with 7 bases identical to TRBD1. The CDR3 extends over 15 amino acids. CDR1 is SGDLS and CDR2 is YYNGEE in the germline V gene. V shed 4 bases and J 3 bases; nucleotides not matched to a gene: 10. This CDR3 reads CASSFSPGDSYEQYF. Written as DNA, the CDR3 is TGTGCCAGCAGCTTCAGCCCCGGGGACAGCTACGAGCAGTACTTC.

This chain connects TRBV29-1 to TRBJ1-1; D is ambiguous. The CDR3 is 13 amino acids. Trimming took off 2 bases at V and 6 bases at J, with 13 bases between the two ends. Germline V gene data show CDR1 as SQVTM and CDR2 as ANQGSEA. The CDR3 is CSVEPRRDSEAFF. The CDR3 region has the DNA TGCAGCGTTGAACCAAGACGCGATTCTGAAGCTTTCTTT.

This clonotype was counted between two and nine times. Its ends do not fully match the called genes, so a read error is possible. V gene TRBV5-6 combines with J gene TRBJ1-1; D unresolved. CDR3 size: 12 residues. Germline CDR1 is SGHDT and CDR2 is YYEEEE. The CDR3, as DNA: TGTTCCAGCAGCTTGACAAACACTGAAGCTTTCTTT. This sequence encodes CSSSLTNTEAFF.